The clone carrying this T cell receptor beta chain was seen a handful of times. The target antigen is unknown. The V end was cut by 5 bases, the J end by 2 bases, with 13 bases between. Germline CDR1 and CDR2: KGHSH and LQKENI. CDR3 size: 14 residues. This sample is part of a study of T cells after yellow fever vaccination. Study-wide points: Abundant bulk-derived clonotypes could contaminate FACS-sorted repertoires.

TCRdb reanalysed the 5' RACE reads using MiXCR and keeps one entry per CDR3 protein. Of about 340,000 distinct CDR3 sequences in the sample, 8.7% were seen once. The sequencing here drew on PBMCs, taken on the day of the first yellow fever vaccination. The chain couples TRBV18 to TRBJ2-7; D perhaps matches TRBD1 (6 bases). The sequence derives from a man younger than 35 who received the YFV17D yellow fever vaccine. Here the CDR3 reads CASSRGTPTYEQYF. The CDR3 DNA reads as TGTGCCAGCTCAAGGGGGACACCTACCTACGAGCAGTACTTC.